The TCR beta chain described here comes from a study of blood T cell repertoires in COVID-19. Study summary: Samples representing acute and convalescent COVID-19 were sourced from the United States, Italy and Spain. The analysed material was cDNA or gDNA that came from T cells, B-cell-depleted T cells, or PBMCs.

In germline, CDR1 is SEHNR, CDR2 FQNEAQ (reference sequence). The V gene lost 4 bases and the J gene lost 4 bases, with 16 bases spanning the gap. This CDR3 spans 15 amino acids. Original processing notes: The assay estimated nucleated cells by amplifying reference gene primers. TCRdb keeps only in-frame clones here, not all; method: immunoSEQ multiplex PCR. The V and J calls and the clone size are those of that table, but D and trimming were determined from the DNA. Found here are a few hundred thousand clones, more than 75% of them singletons; the top ten hold 1.6%. The TCR comes from a woman aged 45-60 years with acute or convalescent COVID-19. This chain joins TRBV7-9 and TRBJ1-2, with TRBD1 as a possible D gene (5 bases). Sequenced: peripheral blood. This CDR3 reads CASSSGTGESYGYTF. CDR3 coding DNA: TGTGCCAGCAGCTCCGGGACTGGGGAAAGCTATGGCTACACCTTC.